The clone carrying this TCR beta chain was counted only a few times. TCRdb independently ran MiXCR on the 5' RACE reads; one entry per CDR3 protein. Here the sample spans hundreds of thousands of distinct CDR3 sequences, about 12% being singletons. CDR1 is LGHNA, CDR2 YNFKEQ, per germline. The CDR3 has 14 amino acids. Trimming cost V 0 bases and J 9 bases, with 14 bases left between them. This entry belongs to a study of identical twins. This sample also belongs to another study, concerning yellow fever vaccine responses in identical twins. According to that study: Convergence reportedly seemed to mark part of the twins' vaccine T cell response, with personalization marking the rest.

The sequence came from a woman under 30 in good health. The sequencing input was PBMCs. This sequence joins TRBV4-2 and TRBJ1-1; possible D gene TRBD1, 5 bases. The CDR3 loop is CASSQDIGREKAFF. In nucleotides, the CDR3 is TGTGCCAGCAGCCAAGACATCGGCAGGGAGAAAGCTTTCTTT.